This T cell receptor beta chain was identified in a study of T cells in Graves' hyperthyroidism and ophthalmopathy. Aged 18 to 65, the patients had hyperthyroidism that was newly diagnosed and had lasted under 2 months. RNA transcripts yielded amplified TCR beta CDR3 regions. In the first-round RT-PCR of the TCR CDR3, the HTBI primer set was used. MiXCR, run by TCRdb on the multiplex PCR reads, gives a single entry per CDR3 protein. The sample includes about 98,000 distinct CDR3 sequences, 40% of them seen just once. This clonotype was detected ten times or more. Trimming removed 0 bases from V and 8 bases from J, with 11 bases in between. This CDR3 contains 14 residues. Germline CDR1 reads SGHDT; CDR2 reads YYEEEE.

Sequencing was performed on peripheral blood or thyroid tissue (not recorded which). The sequence was collected from a woman aged 25 to 45 with Graves' hyperthyroidism. V is TRBV5-6 and J is TRBJ1-4; possibly TRBD1 for D (6 bases). CDR3 bases: TGTGCCAGCAGCTTGGGCTACAGGGCCGAAAAACTGTTTTTT. This gives the protein CASSLGYRAEKLFF.